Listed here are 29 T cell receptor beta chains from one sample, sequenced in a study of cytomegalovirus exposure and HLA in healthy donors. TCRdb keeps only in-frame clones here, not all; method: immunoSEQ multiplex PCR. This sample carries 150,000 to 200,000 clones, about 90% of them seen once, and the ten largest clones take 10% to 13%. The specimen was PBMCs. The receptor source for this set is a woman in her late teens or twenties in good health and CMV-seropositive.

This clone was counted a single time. This CDR3 is CASSQGGYEQYF. CDR3 DNA: TGCGCCAGCAGCCAAGGAGGGTACGAGCAGTACTTC. This chain joins TRBV4-1 and TRBJ2-7; perhaps TRBD2 as D (5 bases). Per the germline V gene, CDR1 is MGHRA and CDR2 is YSYEKL. Trimming removed 1 base from V and 4 bases from J, with 5 bases in between. This CDR3 comprises 12 residues.

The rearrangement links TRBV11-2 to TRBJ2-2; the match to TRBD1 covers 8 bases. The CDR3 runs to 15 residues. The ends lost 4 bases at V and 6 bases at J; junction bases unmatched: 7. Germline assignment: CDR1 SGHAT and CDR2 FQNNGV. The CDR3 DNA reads TGTGCCAGCAGCTCCCGGACAGGGATGTCCGGGGAGCTGTTTTTT. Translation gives CASSSRTGMSGELFF. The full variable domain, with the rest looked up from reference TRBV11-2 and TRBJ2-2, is EAGVAQSPRYKIIEKRQSVAFWCNPISGHATLYWYQQILGQGPKLLIQFQNNGVVDDSQLPKDRFSAERLKGVDSTLKIQPAKLEDSAVYLCASSSRTGMSGELFFGEGSRLTVL.

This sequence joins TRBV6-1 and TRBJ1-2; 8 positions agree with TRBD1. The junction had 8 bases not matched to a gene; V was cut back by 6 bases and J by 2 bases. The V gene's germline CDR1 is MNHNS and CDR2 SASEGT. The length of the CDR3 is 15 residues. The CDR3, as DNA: TGTGCCAGCAGGGAAAGGACAGGGAACAACTATGGCTACACCTTC. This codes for CASRERTGNNYGYTF.

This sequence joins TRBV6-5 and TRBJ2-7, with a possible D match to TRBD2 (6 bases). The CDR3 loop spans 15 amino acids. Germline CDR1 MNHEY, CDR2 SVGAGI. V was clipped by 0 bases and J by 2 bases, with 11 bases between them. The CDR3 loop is CASSYSRGVTYEQYF. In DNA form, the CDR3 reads TGTGCCAGCAGTTACTCTCGCGGGGTGACCTACGAGCAGTACTTC.

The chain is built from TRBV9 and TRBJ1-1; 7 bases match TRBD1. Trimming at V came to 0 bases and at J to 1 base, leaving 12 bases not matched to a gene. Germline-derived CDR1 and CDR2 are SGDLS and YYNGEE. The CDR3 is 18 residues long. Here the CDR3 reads CASSVGWDSRSRNTEAFF. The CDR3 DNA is TGTGCCAGCAGCGTAGGTTGGGACAGTCGTTCTAGGAACACTGAAGCTTTCTTT.

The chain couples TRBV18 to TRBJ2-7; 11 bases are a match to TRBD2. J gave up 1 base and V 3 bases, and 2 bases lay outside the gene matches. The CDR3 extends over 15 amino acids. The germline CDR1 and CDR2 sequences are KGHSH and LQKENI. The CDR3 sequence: CASSPGLAESYEQYF. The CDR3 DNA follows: TGTGCCAGCTCACCGGGACTAGCGGAATCCTACGAGCAGTACTTC. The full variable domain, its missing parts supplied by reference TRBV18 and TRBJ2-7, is NAGVMQNPRHLVRRRGQEARLRCSPMKGHSHVYWYRQLPEEGLKFMVYLQKENIIDESGMPKERFSAEFPKEGPSILRIQQVVRGDSAAYFCASSPGLAESYEQYFGPGTRLTVT.

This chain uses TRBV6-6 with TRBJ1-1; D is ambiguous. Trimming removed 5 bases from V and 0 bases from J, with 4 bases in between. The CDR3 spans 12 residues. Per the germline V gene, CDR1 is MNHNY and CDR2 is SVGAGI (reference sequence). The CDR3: CASSHMNTEAFF. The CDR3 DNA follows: TGTGCCAGCAGTCACATGAACACTGAAGCTTTCTTT.

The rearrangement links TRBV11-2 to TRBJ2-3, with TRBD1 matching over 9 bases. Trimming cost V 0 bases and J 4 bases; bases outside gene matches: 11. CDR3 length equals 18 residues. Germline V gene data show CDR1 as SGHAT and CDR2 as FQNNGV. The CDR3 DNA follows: TGTGCCAGCAGCTTAGATCCGGTAACAGGGGGCGACGCAGATACGCAGTATTTT. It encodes CASSLDPVTGGDADTQYF.

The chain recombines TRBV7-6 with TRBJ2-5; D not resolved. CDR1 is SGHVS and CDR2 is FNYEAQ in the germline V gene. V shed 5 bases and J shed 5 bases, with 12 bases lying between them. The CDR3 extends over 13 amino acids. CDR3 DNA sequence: TGTGCCAGCAGCAAAATCCAACAGGAGACCCAGTACTTC. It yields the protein CASSKIQQETQYF.

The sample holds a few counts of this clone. The CDR3 reads CSARLFNEQFF. CDR3 coding DNA: TGCAGTGCTAGACTTTTCAATGAGCAGTTCTTC. V usage is TRBV20-1 and J usage is TRBJ2-1; D is ambiguous. Germline loops: CDR1 DFQATT, CDR2 SNEGSKA (reference sequence). This CDR3 has 11 residues. V was pared by 2 bases and J by 6 bases, with 5 bases between.

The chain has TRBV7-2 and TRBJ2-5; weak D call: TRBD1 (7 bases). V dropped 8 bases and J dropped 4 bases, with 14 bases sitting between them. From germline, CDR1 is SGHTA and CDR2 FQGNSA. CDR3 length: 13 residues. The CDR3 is CASGRPGGETQYF. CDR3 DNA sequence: TGTGCCAGCGGGAGGCCAGGGGGAGAGACCCAGTACTTC.

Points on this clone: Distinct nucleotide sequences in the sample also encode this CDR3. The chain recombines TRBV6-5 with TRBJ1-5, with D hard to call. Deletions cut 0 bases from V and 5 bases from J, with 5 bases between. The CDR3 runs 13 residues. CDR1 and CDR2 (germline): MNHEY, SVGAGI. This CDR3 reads CASSYSRDQPQHF. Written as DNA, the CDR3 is TGTGCCAGCAGTTACTCGAGAGATCAGCCCCAGCATTTT.

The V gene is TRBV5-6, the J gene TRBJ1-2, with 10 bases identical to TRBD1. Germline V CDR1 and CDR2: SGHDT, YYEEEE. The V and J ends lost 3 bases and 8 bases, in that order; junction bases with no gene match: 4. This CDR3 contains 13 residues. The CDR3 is CASSWGTGEGYTF. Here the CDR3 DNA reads TGTGCCAGCAGCTGGGGGACAGGGGAAGGCTACACCTTC.

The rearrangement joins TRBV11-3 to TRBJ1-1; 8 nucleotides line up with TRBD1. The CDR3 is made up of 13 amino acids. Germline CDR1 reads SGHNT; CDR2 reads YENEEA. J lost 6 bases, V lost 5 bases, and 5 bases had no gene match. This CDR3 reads CASSARQGSEAFF. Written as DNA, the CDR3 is TGTGCCAGCAGCGCCCGACAGGGGTCTGAAGCTTTCTTT.

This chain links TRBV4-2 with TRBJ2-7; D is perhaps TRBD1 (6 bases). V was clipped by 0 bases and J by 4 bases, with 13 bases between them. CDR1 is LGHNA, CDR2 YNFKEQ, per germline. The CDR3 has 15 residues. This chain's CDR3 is CASSQDLGRGYEQYF. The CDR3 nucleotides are TGTGCCAGCAGCCAAGATCTGGGCAGGGGATACGAGCAGTACTTC.

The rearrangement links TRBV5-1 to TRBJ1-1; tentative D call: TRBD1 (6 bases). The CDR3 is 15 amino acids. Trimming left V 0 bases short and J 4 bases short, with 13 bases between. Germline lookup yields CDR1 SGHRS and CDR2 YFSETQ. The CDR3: CASSLAGGIGTEAFF. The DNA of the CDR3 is TGCGCCAGCAGCTTGGCGGGGGGCATTGGCACTGAAGCTTTCTTT. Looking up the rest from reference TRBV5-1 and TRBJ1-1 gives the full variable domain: KAGVTQTPRYLIKTRGQQVTLSCSPISGHRSVSWYQQTPGQGLQFLFEYFSETQRNKGNFPGRFSGRQFSNSRSEMNVSTLELGDSALYLCASSLAGGIGTEAFFGQGTRLTVV.

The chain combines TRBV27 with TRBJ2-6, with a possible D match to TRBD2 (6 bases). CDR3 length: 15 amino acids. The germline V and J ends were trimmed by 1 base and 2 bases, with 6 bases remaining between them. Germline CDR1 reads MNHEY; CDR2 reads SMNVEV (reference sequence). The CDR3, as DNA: TGTGCCAGCAGTTTATGGGGGGCTGGGGCCAACGTCCTGACTTTC. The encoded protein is CASSLWGAGANVLTF. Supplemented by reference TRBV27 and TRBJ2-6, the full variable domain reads EAQVTQNPRYLITVTGKKLTVTCSQNMNHEYMSWYRQDPGLGLRQIYYSMNVEVTDKGDVPEGYKVSRKEKRNFPLILESPSPNQTSLYFCASSLWGAGANVLTFGAGSRLTVL.

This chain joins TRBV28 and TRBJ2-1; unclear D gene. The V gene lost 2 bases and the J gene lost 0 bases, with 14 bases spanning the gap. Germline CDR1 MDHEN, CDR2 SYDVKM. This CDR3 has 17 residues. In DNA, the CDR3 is TGTGCCAGCAGTTTAGGTTTCCGCCTTAGCTCCTACAATGAGCAGTTCTTC. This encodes CASSLGFRLSSYNEQFF.

CDR3 region: CSVQETSGPYEQYF. As DNA, the CDR3 is TGCAGCGTTCAGGAGACTAGCGGGCCCTACGAGCAGTACTTC. V is TRBV29-1 and J is TRBJ2-7, with 10 bases fitting TRBD2. The CDR3 consists of 14 residues. The V segment lost 5 bases and the J segment 2 bases; nucleotides outside the gene matches: 6. The V gene's germline CDR1 is SQVTM and CDR2 ANQGSEA.

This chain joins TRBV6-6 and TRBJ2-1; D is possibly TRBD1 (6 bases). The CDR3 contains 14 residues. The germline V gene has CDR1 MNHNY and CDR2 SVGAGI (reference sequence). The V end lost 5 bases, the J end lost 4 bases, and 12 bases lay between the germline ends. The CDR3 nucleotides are TGTGCCAGCAGTACCTTAGGACAGTACAATGAGCAGTTCTTC. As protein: CASSTLGQYNEQFF.

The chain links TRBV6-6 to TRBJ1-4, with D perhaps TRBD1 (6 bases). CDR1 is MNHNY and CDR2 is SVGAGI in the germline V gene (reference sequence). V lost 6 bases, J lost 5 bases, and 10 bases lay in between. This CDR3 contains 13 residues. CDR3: CASSTDRNEKLFF. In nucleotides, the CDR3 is TGTGCCAGCAGCACAGACAGGAATGAAAAACTGTTTTTT.

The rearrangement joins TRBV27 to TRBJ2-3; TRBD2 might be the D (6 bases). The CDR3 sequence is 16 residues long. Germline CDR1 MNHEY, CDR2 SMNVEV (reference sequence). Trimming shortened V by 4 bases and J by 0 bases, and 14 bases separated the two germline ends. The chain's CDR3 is CASSWGVAQSTDTQYF. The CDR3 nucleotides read TGTGCCAGCAGTTGGGGGGTAGCGCAAAGCACAGATACGCAGTATTTT.

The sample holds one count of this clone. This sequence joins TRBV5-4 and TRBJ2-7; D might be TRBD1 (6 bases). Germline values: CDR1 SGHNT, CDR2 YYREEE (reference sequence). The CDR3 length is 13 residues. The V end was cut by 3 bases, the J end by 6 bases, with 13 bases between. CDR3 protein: CASSSGHPREQYF. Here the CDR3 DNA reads TGTGCCAGCAGCTCGGGACACCCACGCGAGCAGTACTTC.

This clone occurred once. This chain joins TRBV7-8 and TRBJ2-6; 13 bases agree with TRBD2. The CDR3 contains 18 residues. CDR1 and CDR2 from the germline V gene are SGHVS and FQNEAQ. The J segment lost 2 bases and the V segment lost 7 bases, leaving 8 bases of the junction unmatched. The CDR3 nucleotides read TGTGCCAGCACCTCAGGACTAGCGGGAGTGGCTGGGGCCAACGTCCTGACTTTC. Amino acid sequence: CASTSGLAGVAGANVLTF.

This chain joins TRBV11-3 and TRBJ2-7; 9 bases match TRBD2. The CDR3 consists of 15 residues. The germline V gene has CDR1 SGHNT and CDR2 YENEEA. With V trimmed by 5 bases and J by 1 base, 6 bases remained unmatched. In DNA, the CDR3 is TGTGCCAGCAGCGCCTGGGCGGGAGGGTCCTACGAGCAGTACTTC. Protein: CASSAWAGGSYEQYF.

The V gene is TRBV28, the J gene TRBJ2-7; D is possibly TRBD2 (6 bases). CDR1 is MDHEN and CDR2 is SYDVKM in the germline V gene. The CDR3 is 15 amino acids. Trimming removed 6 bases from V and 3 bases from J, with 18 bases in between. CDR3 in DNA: TGTGCCAGCAGCTTCTCTACTACTAGCTTCTACGAGCAGTACTTC. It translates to CASSFSTTSFYEQYF. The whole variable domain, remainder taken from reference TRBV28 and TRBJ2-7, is DVKVTQSSRYLVKRTGEKVFLECVQDMDHENMFWYRQDPGLGLRLIYFSYDVKMKEKGDIPEGYSVSREKKERFSLILESASTNQTSMYLCASSFSTTSFYEQYFGPGTRLTVT.

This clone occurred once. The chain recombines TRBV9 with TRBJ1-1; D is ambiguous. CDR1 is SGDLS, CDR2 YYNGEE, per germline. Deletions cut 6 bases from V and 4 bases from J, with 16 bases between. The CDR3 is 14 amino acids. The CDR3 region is CASNYGGAGTEAFF. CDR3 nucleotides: TGTGCCAGCAATTACGGTGGCGCGGGCACTGAAGCTTTCTTT. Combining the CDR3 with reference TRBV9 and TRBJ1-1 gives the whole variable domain DSGVTQTPKHLITATGQRVTLRCSPRSGDLSVYWYQQSLDQGLQFLIQYYNGEERAKGNILERFSAQQFPDLHSELNLSSLELGDSALYFCASNYGGAGTEAFFGQGTRLTVV.

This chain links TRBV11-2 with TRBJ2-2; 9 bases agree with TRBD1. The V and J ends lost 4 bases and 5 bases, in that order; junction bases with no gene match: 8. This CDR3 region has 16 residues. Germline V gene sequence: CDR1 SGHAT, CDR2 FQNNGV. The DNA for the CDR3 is TGTGCCAGCAGCTACGGACAGGGGAAAACGACCGGGGAGCTGTTTTTT. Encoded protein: CASSYGQGKTTGELFF.

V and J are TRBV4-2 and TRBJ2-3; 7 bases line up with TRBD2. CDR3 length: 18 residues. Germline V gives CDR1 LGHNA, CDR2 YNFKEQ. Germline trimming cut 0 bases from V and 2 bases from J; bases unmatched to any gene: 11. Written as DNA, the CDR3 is TGTGCCAGCAGCCAAGATATCGGGTCGGGAGGTAACACAGATACGCAGTATTTT. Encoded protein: CASSQDIGSGGNTDTQYF.